One sample yielded the 3 T cell receptor beta chains listed below, sequenced in a study of blood T cells in healthy people across ages. It was with a sample-barcoded 5' primer and a J-beta primer mix that a second PCR of roughly 7 to 12 cycles was run. A single record per CDR3 protein comes from TCRdb applying MiXCR to the 5' RACE reads. The sample consists of 780,000 or so distinct CDR3 sequences, 20% to 30% of them appearing once. This sample also belongs to another study, concerning T cells of mothers and their children.

Sequencing was performed on blood. These receptors were collected from a boy between 10 and 17 years old in good health.

This clonotype was counted a few times. The chain couples TRBV12-3 or TRBV12-4 to TRBJ2-5; the D gene is possibly TRBD2 (6 bases). The DNA matches TRBJ2-1 better at its end, which makes the J call doubtful. The length of the CDR3 is 11 residues. The CDR3 DNA is TGTGCCAGCAGTACGGACTACCTTCAGTTCTTC. This codes for CASSTDYLQFF.

This chain links TRBV5-1 with TRBJ1-1; 9 positions agree with TRBD1. The CDR3 has 15 residues. Germline CDR1 reads SGHRS; CDR2 reads YFSETQ. J lost 4 bases, V lost 4 bases, and 8 bases had no gene match. In DNA, the CDR3 is TGCGCCAGCAGCGCTTCCGGGACAGGGATCACTGAAGCTTTCTTT. As protein: CASSASGTGITEAFF.

The rearrangement uses TRBV6-6 and TRBJ2-7; the D call may be TRBD1 or TRBD2 (6 bases each). The CDR3 is 15 residues long. Per germline, CDR1 MNHNY and CDR2 SVGAGI (reference sequence). The germline V and J ends were trimmed by 8 bases and 1 base, with 18 bases remaining between them. The CDR3: CASVGGGLLSYEQYF. CDR3 nucleotides: TGTGCCAGCGTGGGTGGGGGGCTCTTATCCTACGAGCAGTACTTC.